The text below deals with one TCR beta chain. This sample was included in a study of shared clonotypes between healthy human individuals. CD8 cells classed as naive were CD45RO-negative and positively selected for CCR7, excluding terminally differentiated effector memory CD45RA+ cells. Data came from immunoSEQ multiplex PCR; TCRdb stores just in-frame clones and leaves some out. The sample lists about 580,000 clones, 95% to 98% occurring once. This clonotype originated in a man in his thirties or forties in good health. The sequenced sample consisted of naive CD8+ T cells sorted from blood.

In DNA, the CDR3 is TGCGCCAGCAGCCAAGGTTCGGGGAATGAGCAGTTCTTC. Translated, it gives CASSQGSGNEQFF. The V call is TRBV4-1, the J call TRBJ2-1; D possibly corresponds to TRBD2 (5 bases). The CDR3 length is 13 residues. The V and J ends lost 1 base and 7 bases respectively, with 8 bases between them. Germline-derived CDR1 and CDR2 are MGHRA and YSYEKL.